A single sample gave rise to the 7 T cell receptor beta chains below, sequenced in a study of blood T cell repertoires in COVID-19. Assay: immunoSEQ multiplex PCR; the TCRdb copy retains only in-frame clones and omits some. The sample comprises 200,000 to 300,000 clones, about nine tenths of which are singletons, and over 0.8% rests with the top ten. The sequenced material came from peripheral blood. The source is a man aged 30 to 45 with COVID-19, enrolled during active disease.

The chain has TRBV15 and TRBJ1-1; D is perhaps TRBD1 (5 bases). From germline, CDR1 is LNHNV and CDR2 YYDKDF (reference sequence). Trimming removed 10 bases from V and 2 bases from J, with 14 bases in between. The CDR3 is 13 residues long. CDR3 in DNA: TGTGCCATTAGCAGAGACAGAAACACTGAAGCTTTCTTT. Translating gives CAISRDRNTEAFF.

The chain joins TRBV10-1 to TRBJ1-1; D gene uncertain. V was cut by 6 bases and J by 0 bases, with 8 bases left in between. The length of the CDR3 is 13 residues. The germline V gene encodes CDR1 WNHNN and CDR2 SYGVQD (reference sequence). Here the CDR3 reads CASSSSMNTEAFF. The CDR3 nucleotides read TGCGCCAGCAGCTCGAGTATGAACACTGAAGCTTTCTTT.

The chain combines TRBV11-3 with TRBJ2-2; TRBD2 might be the D (7 bases). Germline CDR1 and CDR2: SGHNT and YENEEA. The CDR3 loop spans 14 amino acids. V dropped 0 bases and J dropped 7 bases, with 9 bases sitting between them. The CDR3 is CASSLDGGHGELFF. The CDR3 DNA reads as TGTGCCAGCAGCTTAGACGGGGGGCACGGGGAGCTGTTTTTT. Together with reference TRBV11-3 and TRBJ2-2, the CDR3 gives the full variable domain: EAGVVQSPRYKIIEKKQPVAFWCNPISGHNTLYWYLQNLGQGPELLIRYENEEAVDDSQLPKDRFSAERLKGVDSTLKIQPAELGDSAVYLCASSLDGGHGELFFGEGSRLTVL.

V and J are TRBV7-9 and TRBJ2-5, with 7 bases fitting TRBD1. This CDR3 comprises 15 residues. V dropped 1 base and J dropped 1; count of bases not matched to a gene: 3. The germline CDR1 and CDR2 sequences are SEHNR and FQNEAQ (reference sequence). This chain's CDR3 is CASSLVGDSQETQYF. DNA for the CDR3: TGTGCCAGCAGCTTAGTAGGGGACAGCCAAGAGACCCAGTACTTC.

The J gene is TRBJ1-5, the V gene TRBV3-1 (or the pseudogene TRBV3-2); 7 nucleotides agree with TRBD1. Germline CDR1 reads LGHDT; CDR2 reads YNNKEL (reference sequence). V gave up 0 bases and J gave up 4 bases; unmatched junction bases: 3. This CDR3 is 15 amino acids long. The DNA for the CDR3 is TGTGCCAGCAGCCAAGATTCGACAGGGAATCAGCCCCAGCATTTT. Its translation: CASSQDSTGNQPQHF.

The V gene is TRBV19, the J gene TRBJ2-2, with D unclear. In germline, CDR1 is LNHDA, CDR2 SQIVND (reference sequence). This CDR3 is built from 12 residues. The V end lost 3 bases, the J end lost 6 bases, and 5 bases lay between the germline ends. The CDR3 protein is CASSIPAGELFF. As DNA, the CDR3 is TGTGCCAGTAGTATCCCCGCCGGGGAGCTGTTTTTT.

The CDR3 bases are TGTGCCAGTAGTATAGATTCTGTACAGGTGGGCCAGCCCCAGCATTTT. Amino acids: CASSIDSVQVGQPQHF. The chain employs TRBV19 and TRBJ1-5, with D possibly being TRBD1 (5 bases). The length of the CDR3 is 16 residues. The germline V and J ends were trimmed by 0 bases and 7 bases, with 16 bases remaining between them. Germline V gene sequence: CDR1 LNHDA, CDR2 SQIVND (reference sequence).